Below are 23 T cell receptor beta chains sequenced from a single sample in a study of T cell changes during pregnancy in multiple sclerosis. Profiling relied on immunoSEQ multiplex PCR, and the TCRdb table lists in-frame clones only, not all of them. Among about 61,000 clones listed, roughly 90% were seen once. Sequenced here: peripheral blood, sampled in the first trimester of pregnancy. The origin of the receptors is a female donor in good health, enrolled as a control in a pregnancy study.

The V and J genes are TRBV28 and TRBJ2-1, with a possible D match to TRBD2 (6 bases). This CDR3 is built from 17 residues. V gave up 8 bases and J gave up 0 bases, with 20 bases separating them. Germline assignment: CDR1 MDHEN and CDR2 SYDVKM. DNA for the CDR3: TGTGCCAGCCTGGGGCAGGAGGGATCCCTCTCCTACAATGAGCAGTTCTTC. Protein product: CASLGQEGSLSYNEQFF.

The chain is built from TRBV15 and TRBJ2-2; no firm D call. The V and J ends lost 6 bases and 1 base respectively, with 9 bases between them. The length of the CDR3 is 14 residues. Germline lookup yields CDR1 LNHNV and CDR2 YYDKDF (reference sequence). The CDR3 sequence is CATRGWMNTGELFF. The DNA for the CDR3 is TGTGCCACCAGGGGCTGGATGAACACCGGGGAGCTGTTTTTT.

CDR3 amino acids: CASSLGGSNSPLHF. As DNA, the CDR3 is TGTGCCAGCAGTTTGGGGGGTAGTAATTCACCCCTCCACTTT. The chain links TRBV27 to TRBJ1-6, with D perhaps matching TRBD1 (5 bases). The length of the CDR3 is 14 residues. V lost 3 bases and J 6 bases, leaving 9 bases between the germline ends. Germline V lookup: CDR1 MNHEY, CDR2 SMNVEV (reference sequence).

The chain links TRBV5-4 to TRBJ1-2, with 8 bases that match TRBD1. Germline trimming cut 0 bases from V and 8 bases from J; bases unmatched to any gene: 6. CDR3 length: 14 amino acids. Germline CDR1 and CDR2: SGHNT and YYREEE (reference sequence). DNA of the CDR3: TGTGCCAGCAGCTTGGGAGGACAGGGTATCGGCTACACCTTC. Amino acid sequence: CASSLGGQGIGYTF.

The CDR3 reads CATRQNTGELFF. CDR3 DNA sequence: TGTGCCACCAGACAGAACACCGGGGAGCTGTTTTTT. This sequence joins TRBV15 and TRBJ2-2, with no clear D. This CDR3 comprises 12 residues. Germline V gives CDR1 LNHNV, CDR2 YYDKDF (reference sequence). The V end was cut by 6 bases, the J end by 1 base, with 3 bases between.

The chain has TRBV4-1 and TRBJ2-3, with 16 bases that match TRBD2. This CDR3 spans 18 amino acids. Trimming took 5 bases from V and 0 from J; bases not matched to a gene: 5. The germline V gene encodes CDR1 MGHRA and CDR2 YSYEKL. CDR3 nucleotides: TGCGCCAGCAGCTACGGGACTAGCGGGAGGGCCAGCACAGATACGCAGTATTTT. Protein: CASSYGTSGRASTDTQYF.

The chain uses TRBV9 and TRBJ2-1, with 7 bases aligning to TRBD2. Germline trimming cut 4 bases from V and 9 bases from J; bases unmatched to any gene: 7. CDR3 length: 13 residues. Germline CDR1 reads SGDLS; CDR2 reads YYNGEE. Here the CDR3 DNA reads TGTGCCAGCAGCCGTCGGGGGGACGGTGAGCAGTTCTTC. Translating it yields CASSRRGDGEQFF.

The CDR3 sequence: CASSYAGAGANVLTF. The DNA for the CDR3 is TGTGCCAGCAGTTACGCGGGGGCCGGGGCCAACGTCCTGACTTTC. This sequence joins TRBV6-5 and TRBJ2-6, with D perhaps matching TRBD2 (7 bases). The CDR3 is 15 amino acids. Germline values: CDR1 MNHEY, CDR2 SVGAGI. The V end was cut by 2 bases, the J end by 4 bases, with 9 bases between.

The chain carries TRBV6-5 and TRBJ1-2; TRBD1 is a possible D gene (5 bases). V lost 7 bases to trimming and J lost 1 base, with 10 bases between them. The CDR3 has 13 amino acids. Per the germline V gene, CDR1 is MNHEY and CDR2 is SVGAGI. In nucleotides, the CDR3 is TGTGCCAGCACCCGACAGATTAACTATGGCTACACCTTC. Its translation: CASTRQINYGYTF.

This clone rates as medium-sized (0.01 to 0.1%). The chain couples TRBV30 to TRBJ1-1; D is undetermined. The CDR3 length is 13 residues. From germline, CDR1 is GTSNPN and CDR2 SVGIG (reference sequence). V gave up 2 bases and J gave up 6 bases, with 13 bases separating them. This chain's CDR3 is CAWSSERRAEAFF. The CDR3 bases are TGTGCCTGGAGTTCTGAGCGTCGGGCTGAAGCTTTCTTT.

The J gene is TRBJ1-3, the V gene TRBV28; TRBD1 matches 7 bases. The CDR3 covers 16 residues. Germline-derived CDR1 and CDR2 are MDHEN and SYDVKM. After removal of 3 bases from V and 7 bases from J, the junction contained 12 bases not matched to a gene. The CDR3 region is CASSFSAHRGRNTIYF. In DNA, the CDR3 is TGTGCCAGCAGTTTCTCTGCCCACAGGGGCCGGAACACCATATATTTT.

V gene TRBV29-1 combines with J gene TRBJ2-2, with a weak D call TRBD2 (6 bases). CDR3 length: 16 amino acids. Germline V lookup: CDR1 SQVTM, CDR2 ANQGSEA. Trimming stripped 4 bases from V and 2 bases from J, with 17 bases between. The CDR3 DNA follows: TGCAGCGTTGGAAAGGCGGGAAGGGGAAACACCGGGGAGCTGTTTTTT. This sequence encodes CSVGKAGRGNTGELFF.

The rearrangement uses TRBV28 and TRBJ2-5; TRBD2 aligns across 11 bases. The V and J ends lost 4 bases and 3 bases, in that order; junction bases with no gene match: 4. This CDR3 comprises 15 residues. Per the germline V gene, CDR1 is MDHEN and CDR2 is SYDVKM. CDR3 residues: CASSSGLAGEETQYF. In DNA form, the CDR3 reads TGTGCCAGCAGTTCAGGACTAGCGGGTGAAGAGACCCAGTACTTC.

This rearrangement joins TRBV7-9 to TRBJ1-2; 7 bases line up with TRBD1. Trimming took 10 bases from V and 7 from J; bases not matched to a gene: 12. The CDR3 length is 13 residues. Germline CDR1 and CDR2: SEHNR and FQNEAQ (reference sequence). CDR3 bases: TGTGCCACCCGGACAGGACCCGTGGGTGGCTACACCTTC. As protein: CATRTGPVGGYTF.

This rearrangement joins TRBV4-1 to TRBJ1-2; 10 nucleotides align to TRBD1. The CDR3 has 15 amino acids. Germline lookup yields CDR1 MGHRA and CDR2 YSYEKL. With V trimmed by 1 base and J by 10 bases, 9 bases remained unmatched. DNA for the CDR3: TGCGCCAGCAGCCAAGGGGCAGGGACAGGGGAGGCCTACACCTTC. Translating gives CASSQGAGTGEAYTF.

The genes are TRBV19 and TRBJ1-3; no reliable D call. In germline, CDR1 is LNHDA, CDR2 SQIVND (reference sequence). There are 18 residues in the CDR3. V lost 3 bases and J 9 bases, leaving 27 bases between the germline ends. DNA for the CDR3: TGTGCCAGTAGTATCTCCCTGGACGGCGGAGGAGTAAAGAGCACCATATATTTT. This sequence encodes CASSISLDGGGVKSTIYF. Together with reference TRBV19 and TRBJ1-3, the CDR3 gives the full variable domain: DGGITQSPKYLFRKEGQNVTLSCEQNLNHDAMYWYRQDPGQGLRLIYYSQIVNDFQKGDIAEGYSVSREKKESFPLTVTSAQKNPTAFYLCASSISLDGGGVKSTIYFGEGSWLTVV.

The chain has TRBV2 and TRBJ1-1; 11 nucleotides match TRBD1. V gave up 6 bases and J gave up 0 bases; unmatched junction bases: 6. This CDR3 region has 16 residues. CDR1 is SNHLY, CDR2 FYNNEI, per germline. The CDR3 DNA reads as TGTGCCAGCAGCCCGGACAGGGGGCTTCTGAACACTGAAGCTTTCTTT. It specifies CASSPDRGLLNTEAFF.

This chain connects TRBV25-1 to TRBJ1-5; a weak D match, TRBD1 (5 bases). CDR1 MGHDK and CDR2 SYGVNS come from the germline V gene. CDR3 size: 13 residues. The ends were cut back, 5 bases at V and 3 bases at J, with 8 bases in the middle. CDR3 nucleotide sequence: TGTGCCAGCAGTTCAGGGTTCAATCAGCCCCAGCATTTT. Its translation: CASSSGFNQPQHF. Combining the CDR3 with reference TRBV25-1 and TRBJ1-5 gives the whole variable domain EADIYQTPRYLVIGTGKKITLECSQTMGHDKMYWYQQDPGMELHLIHYSYGVNSTEKGDLSSESTVSRIRTEHFPLTLESARPSHTSQYLCASSSGFNQPQHFGDGTRLSIL.

The chain recombines TRBV5-5 with TRBJ1-1, with a tentative D call TRBD1 (6 bases). V was clipped by 4 bases and J by 4 bases, with 17 bases between them. CDR3 length: 15 amino acids. Germline values: CDR1 SGHKS, CDR2 YYEKEE (reference sequence). The CDR3 DNA follows: TGTGCCAGCAGCCCTTCCCCGACAGGACTCACTGAAGCTTTCTTT. This sequence encodes CASSPSPTGLTEAFF.

The rearrangement joins TRBV10-3 to TRBJ1-6; 10 nucleotides line up with TRBD1. The ends lost 3 bases at V and 14 bases at J; junction bases unmatched: 7. The CDR3 extends over 14 amino acids. CDR1 ENHRY and CDR2 SYGVKD come from the germline V gene. CDR3 sequence reads: CAISDGTGEITLHF. The DNA of the CDR3 is TGTGCCATCAGTGACGGGACAGGGGAAATTACCCTCCACTTT.

V is TRBV5-1 and J is TRBJ2-2, with a tentative D call TRBD1 (6 bases). The CDR3 runs 14 residues. Germline lookup yields CDR1 SGHRS and CDR2 YFSETQ. Trimming took off 2 bases at V and 5 bases at J, with 10 bases between the two ends. CDR3 amino acids: CASSLGQTTGELFF. The CDR3 nucleotides read TGCGCCAGCAGCTTAGGACAGACTACCGGGGAGCTGTTTTTT.

Only a few counts were recorded for this clone. The genes are TRBV2 and TRBJ1-1, with TRBD1 as a possible D gene (5 bases). Trimming shortened V by 3 bases and J by 1 base, and 6 bases separated the two germline ends. The CDR3 consists of 13 residues. Germline CDR1 reads SNHLY; CDR2 reads FYNNEI. This CDR3 is CASSDQGNTEAFF. The CDR3 nucleotides are TGTGCCAGCAGTGATCAGGGGAACACTGAAGCTTTCTTT.

This rearrangement joins TRBV7-2 to TRBJ1-4; 11 bases fit TRBD1. After removal of 6 bases from V and 6 bases from J, the junction contained 6 bases not matched to a gene. The CDR3 is 15 amino acids. Germline V gives CDR1 SGHTA, CDR2 FQGNSA. The CDR3: CASRPGQGADEKLFF. CDR3 nucleotide sequence: TGTGCCAGCAGACCAGGACAGGGGGCGGATGAAAAACTGTTTTTT.